Below are 14 T cell receptor beta chains sequenced from a single sample in a study of technical replicates of blood from a handful of donors. The repertoire was sequenced with immunoSEQ multiplex PCR; TCRdb's copy has only in-frame clones and lacks some. The sample records around 90,000 clones, about 93% being singletons. The sample consisted of T cells isolated from PBMCs. The receptors come from a human donor in good health.

The chain joins TRBV9 to TRBJ2-7; the match to TRBD2 covers 8 bases. Per the germline V gene, CDR1 is SGDLS and CDR2 is YYNGEE. The CDR3 length is 15 residues. Unmatched junction bases numbered 6, after V lost 1 base and J lost 3 bases. The CDR3 loop is CASSVQAGVLYEQYF. CDR3 in DNA: TGTGCCAGCAGCGTACAAGCGGGAGTACTCTACGAGCAGTACTTC.

The chain couples TRBV30 to TRBJ1-1; D is unclear. This CDR3 contains 11 residues. Germline V CDR1 and CDR2: GTSNPN, SVGIG (reference sequence). Trimming cost V 3 bases and J 8 bases, with 10 bases left between them. In DNA, the CDR3 is TGTGCCTGGAGATACAACATGGAAGCTTTCTTT. Translation gives CAWRYNMEAFF.

Here the CDR3 reads CASSQRGGMNTEAFF. Written as DNA, the CDR3 is TGTGCCAGCAGCCAAAGGGGGGGGATGAACACTGAAGCTTTCTTT. This chain uses TRBV14 with TRBJ1-1; D perhaps matches TRBD1 (6 bases). Germline loops: CDR1 SGHDN, CDR2 FVKESK. Trimming left V 2 bases short and J 0 bases short, with 10 bases between. The CDR3 covers 15 residues.

The chain joins TRBV7-3 to TRBJ2-3; no reliable D call. Germline V gives CDR1 SGHTA, CDR2 FQGTGA. This CDR3 spans 13 amino acids. The V end was cut by 0 bases, the J end by 4 bases, with 5 bases between. The CDR3, as DNA: TGTGCCAGCAGCTTAACCCTACCAGATACGCAGTATTTT. Translated, it gives CASSLTLPDTQYF.

The V call is TRBV5-1, the J call TRBJ2-7; 9 nucleotides match TRBD1. V shed 3 bases and J 2 bases; nucleotides not matched to a gene: 6. Per the germline V gene, CDR1 is SGHRS and CDR2 is YFSETQ. The CDR3 is made up of 15 amino acids. The chain's CDR3 is CASSWDREVAYEQYF. The DNA for the CDR3 is TGCGCCAGCAGCTGGGACAGGGAAGTAGCCTACGAGCAGTACTTC.

The J gene is TRBJ2-1, the V gene TRBV29-1; the D is unclear. V shed 4 bases and J shed 3 bases, with 7 bases lying between them. CDR3 length: 12 amino acids. The V gene's germline CDR1 is SQVTM and CDR2 ANQGSEA. The CDR3 sequence: CSVVPSYNEQFF. The CDR3 bases are TGCAGCGTTGTTCCTAGCTACAATGAGCAGTTCTTC.

V is TRBV7-9 and J is TRBJ1-2; D may be TRBD1 (6 bases). Germline values: CDR1 SEHNR, CDR2 FQNEAQ (reference sequence). V lost 2 bases, J lost 4 bases, and 11 bases lay in between. The CDR3 runs 14 residues. In nucleotides, the CDR3 is TGTGCCAGCAGCTTACAGGGGATCAGCTATGGCTACACCTTC. Translating it yields CASSLQGISYGYTF.

This clone came up a few times. CDR3 region: CASMGAGASGELFF. DNA of the CDR3: TGTGCCAGTATGGGGGCAGGGGCCTCCGGGGAGCTGTTTTTT. The chain is built from TRBV6-7 and TRBJ2-2; D might be TRBD1 (6 bases). Being an ORF, TRBV6-7 has a function that is uncertain. V was shortened by 9 bases and J by 6 bases, with 17 bases between the two germline ends. The CDR3 totals 14 residues.

The chain combines TRBV5-1 with TRBJ2-7; D uncertain. This CDR3 contains 14 residues. V gave up 0 bases and J gave up 0 bases, with 7 bases separating them. Germline V gene sequence: CDR1 SGHRS, CDR2 YFSETQ. This CDR3 is CASSLDAVSYEQYF. The CDR3 coding sequence is TGCGCCAGCAGCTTGGATGCAGTCTCCTACGAGCAGTACTTC.

The chain has TRBV27 and TRBJ2-1, with D perhaps matching TRBD1 (6 bases). Looked up from germline, CDR1 is MNHEY and CDR2 is SMNVEV (reference sequence). V was cut by 3 bases and J by 0 bases, with 12 bases left in between. This CDR3 has 16 residues. This chain's CDR3 is CASSLIGRGSYNEQFF. CDR3 coding DNA: TGTGCCAGCAGTTTGATTGGCAGGGGCTCCTACAATGAGCAGTTCTTC.

The rearrangement links TRBV19 to TRBJ2-2; 10 nucleotides align to TRBD2. V trimming: 6 bases; J trimming: 0 bases; junction bases outside the gene matches: 4. Germline loops: CDR1 LNHDA, CDR2 SQIVND (reference sequence). The CDR3 runs to 16 residues. This CDR3 is CASRPGLAANTGELFF. The CDR3 nucleotides are TGTGCCAGTAGACCAGGACTAGCGGCGAACACCGGGGAGCTGTTTTTT.

The V call is TRBV5-1, the J call TRBJ2-7; D remains unclear. The V gene lost 0 bases and the J gene lost 5 bases, with 3 bases spanning the gap. The germline CDR1 and CDR2 sequences are SGHRS and YFSETQ. This CDR3 has 11 amino acids. The CDR3 spells CASSLADEQYF. DNA of the CDR3: TGCGCCAGCAGCTTGGCAGACGAGCAGTACTTC.

This clone was detected a few times. This chain joins TRBV19 and TRBJ1-5; D not resolved. The CDR3 has 15 residues. Germline CDR1 reads LNHDA; CDR2 reads SQIVND (reference sequence). Trimming left V 3 bases short and J 7 bases short, with 16 bases between. The CDR3 coding sequence is TGTGCCAGTAGTATGGGTATCGGGGATTTGCAGCCCCAGCATTTT. Protein: CASSMGIGDLQPQHF.

This clone was observed a single time. The chain has TRBV5-6 and TRBJ1-5; TRBD1 is a possible D gene (5 bases). The CDR3 has 14 amino acids. In germline, CDR1 is SGHDT, CDR2 YYEEEE. The V end lost 4 bases, the J end lost 7 bases, and 15 bases lay between the germline ends. Here the CDR3 reads CASSRGGVNQPQHF. CDR3 bases: TGTGCCAGCAGCCGTGGGGGGGTAAACCAGCCCCAGCATTTT.